The text below deals with one TCR beta chain. The antigen it binds to is not known. Base qualities are not at hand, and no much larger clone is one base apart. This specimen comes from a study of blood T cell repertoires in COVID-19 (dated by TCRdb to 2020 to 2021). With respect to the entire study: Collaborator samples came from the United States, Italy and Spain and covered acute and convalescent phases of COVID-19. The prospective study material was composed of cDNA or gDNA derived from T cells, B-cell-depleted T cells, or PBMCs. Deeply sampled blood TCRbeta repertoires from subjects exposed to, actively infected with, or recovered from COVID-19 were included in the dataset. The repertoires were released in a freely available public database meant as a resource for research on the immune response to SARS-CoV-2. The samples were drawn from the first 160 participants of the ongoing ImmuneRACE study and from 1,254 subjects provided by 6 global collaborators. The sample metadata nearly always contained a de-identified subject ID, COVID-19 status, age in years and sex. Where HLA class I and class II types were available, the types were taken from metadata supplied by the sample provider, not from assay-based typing.

The immunoSEQ Assay, a bias-controlled multiplex PCR, was used to amplify TCRbeta CDR3 regions from genomic DNA. The paper's data handling went like this. Within the assay, amplification of reference gene primers was used to estimate how many nucleated cells each sample contained. To quantify the absolute abundance of each unique TCRbeta CDR3 rearrangement, sequence reads were collapsed and filtered. For each sample, productive Simpson clonality was calculated by taking the square root of Simpson's diversity index across productive rearrangements. The immuneACCESS repertoire file appears here via TCRdb, limited to in-frame rearrangements. These files lack a portion of the clones; in checked studies, under half of the deficit traces to unresolved V genes, and the cause of the others is not known. The DNA was the basis for D and trimming; V, J and clone size are from that table. The sample yields around 130,000 clones; about 77% were counted once. The ten most abundant clones make up about 18% of the sample.

What the authors observed across the whole study: The amount of clinical and demographic metadata varied by source and participant and was provided uncurated.

The collaborating institutions used their own protocols to collect whole blood in K2EDTA tubes. For TCRbeta analysis, collaborator samples were shipped as frozen whole blood, as isolated PBMCs, or as DNA extracted from either sample type. Via the germline V gene (reference sequence), CDR1 is MNHNY and CDR2 SVGAGI. The cysteine opens and the phenylalanine closes a CDR3 of 17 amino acids. Solely the CDR3 DNA is kept, with 51 bases framed from the first base. Trimming takes 5 bases off V and 4 bases off J; junction bases not matched to a gene: 11. The sequence links TRBV6-6 to TRBJ1-2; TRBD1 matches 12 bases in the middle. Input material: peripheral blood. The receptor was isolated from a man at least 80 years old with acute or convalescent COVID-19. The CDR3 protein is CASSPGTGGRMGYGYTF. The nucleotides read TGTGCCAGCAGTCCGGGGACAGGGGGCCGGATGGGCTATGGCTACACCTTC.